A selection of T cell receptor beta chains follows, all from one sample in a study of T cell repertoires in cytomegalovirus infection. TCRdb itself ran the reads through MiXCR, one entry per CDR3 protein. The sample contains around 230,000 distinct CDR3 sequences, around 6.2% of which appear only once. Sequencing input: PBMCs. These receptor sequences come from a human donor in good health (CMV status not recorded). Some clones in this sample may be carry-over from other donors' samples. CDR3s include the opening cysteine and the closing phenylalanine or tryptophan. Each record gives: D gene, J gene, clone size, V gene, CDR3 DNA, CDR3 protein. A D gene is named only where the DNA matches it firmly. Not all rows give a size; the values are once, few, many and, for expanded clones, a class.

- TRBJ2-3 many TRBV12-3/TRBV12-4 TGTGCCAGCAGTTTCCCGGCCAGGGCAGCAGATACGCAGTATTTT CASSFPARAADTQYF
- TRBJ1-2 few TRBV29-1 TGCAGCGCCTTAGGGGGGTCCGATGGCTACACCTTC CSALGGSDGYTF
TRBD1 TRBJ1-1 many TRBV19 TGTGCCAGTACCCTACGGGCAGGGGGCGCGGAAAACACTGAAGCTTTCTTT CASTLRAGGAENTEAFF
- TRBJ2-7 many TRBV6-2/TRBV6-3 TGTGCCAGCAGTTCAGCTCGGGAGCAGTACTTC CASSSAREQYF
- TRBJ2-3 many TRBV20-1 TGCAGTGCTAGAGCTCGCCTAGATACGCAGTATTTT CSARARLDTQYF
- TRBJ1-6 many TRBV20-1 TGCAGTGCTAGAGATAATAAGGGCCGGAGCTCCTATAATTCACCCCTCCACTTT CSARDNKGRSSYNSPLHF
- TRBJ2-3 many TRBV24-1 TGTGCCACCAGTGATCCCCTCAGGGGACCTAGCACAGATACGCAGTATTTT CATSDPLRGPSTDTQYF
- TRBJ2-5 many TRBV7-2 TGTGCCAGCACAATCGGGCAGGGGATACAAGAGACCCAGTACTTC CASTIGQGIQETQYF
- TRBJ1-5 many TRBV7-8 TGTGCCAGCAGTAAGGACGGCCTTAGCAATCAGCCCCAGCATTTT CASSKDGLSNQPQHF
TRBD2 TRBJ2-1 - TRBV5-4 TGTGCCAGCAGTTCCAGGACTAGCGGGGATCACAATGAGCAGTTCTTC CASSSRTSGDHNEQFF
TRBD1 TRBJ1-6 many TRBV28 TGTGCCAGCAGTTTAACAGGGGGCAGAGGGAATTCACCCCTCCACTTT CASSLTGGRGNSPLHF
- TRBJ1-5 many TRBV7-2 TGTGCCAGCAGCTCCGGGACACCGAATCAGCCCCAGCATTTT CASSSGTPNQPQHF
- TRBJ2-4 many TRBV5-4 TGTGCCAGCAGCTTGGCGGGAAAAAACATTCAGTACTTC CASSLAGKNIQYF
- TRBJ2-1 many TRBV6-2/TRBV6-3 TGTGCCAGCAGTTCCCCGGGGAACAATGAGCAGTTCTTC CASSSPGNNEQFF
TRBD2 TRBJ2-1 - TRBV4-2 TGTGCCAGCAGTCCAGCCGGGGGGGTCTCCCGGAATGAGCAGTTCTTC CASSPAGGVSRNEQFF
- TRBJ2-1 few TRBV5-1 TGCGCCAGCAGCGCGGGCCCCGGTGAGCAGTTCTTC CASSAGPGEQFF
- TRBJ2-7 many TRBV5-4 TGTGCCAGCAGCTTGGGTCCCGGCACCGAGCAGTACTTC CASSLGPGTEQYF
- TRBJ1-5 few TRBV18 TGTGCCAGCTCACCGTCGGACATTCAGCCCCAGCATTTT CASSPSDIQPQHF
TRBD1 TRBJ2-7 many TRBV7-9 TGTGCCAGCAGCACCCGGGACAGACCCTCCTACGAGCAGTACTTC CASSTRDRPSYEQYF
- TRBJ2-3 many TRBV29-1 TGCAGCGTTGAAGCATACAGACTCACAGATACGCAGTATTTT CSVEAYRLTDTQYF
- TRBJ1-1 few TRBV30 TGTGCCTGGAGTTTGAATTTTGAAGCTTTCTTT CAWSLNFEAFF
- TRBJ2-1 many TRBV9 TGTGCCAGCAGCGTAGGGGGAAGGGGTGGCAATGAGCAGTTCTTC CASSVGGRGGNEQFF
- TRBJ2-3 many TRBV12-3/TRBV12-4 TGTGCCAGCTGCCTCCAGTTCCCAGATACGCAGTATTTT CASCLQFPDTQYF
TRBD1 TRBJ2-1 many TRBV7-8 TGTGCCAGCAGCTTCGGGACAGGCCTGGGGAATGAGCAGTTCTTC CASSFGTGLGNEQFF
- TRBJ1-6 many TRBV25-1 TGTGCCAGCAGTGTTCGAAGGGTCAATTCACCCCTCCACTTT CASSVRRVNSPLHF
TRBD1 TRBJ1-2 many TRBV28 TGTGCCAGCAGTTTCACAGGGGTGGCCTATGGCTACACCTTC CASSFTGVAYGYTF